Presented here are 10 T cell receptor beta chains from one specimen sequenced in a study of blood T cell repertoires in COVID-19. TCRdb's copy holds only in-frame clones and misses some; the assay was immunoSEQ multiplex PCR. This table has about 280,000 clones, roughly 80% appearing once. The sample taken for sequencing was PBMCs or T cells enriched from blood (not recorded which). The receptors stem from a man aged 40-55 years who had been exposed to COVID-19.

This chain joins TRBV6-5 and TRBJ2-3; possibly TRBD1 for D (6 bases). The germline V gene encodes CDR1 MNHEY and CDR2 SVGAGI. This CDR3 is built from 15 residues. Trimming pared 8 bases from V and 0 bases from J, leaving 15 bases between. CDR3 DNA: TGTGCCAGCGGGGGACACAGAAGTAGCACAGATACGCAGTATTTT. This translates into CASGGHRSSTDTQYF.

The V and J genes are TRBV7-3 and TRBJ2-7, with a weak D call TRBD1 (6 bases). The CDR3 spans 15 residues. Germline CDR1 and CDR2: SGHTA and FQGTGA. V gave up 2 bases and J gave up 6 bases, with 17 bases separating them. The CDR3 region is CASSLGPSDRFEQYF. In DNA form, the CDR3 reads TGTGCCAGCAGCTTAGGTCCCTCGGACAGATTCGAGCAGTACTTC.

This chain links TRBV19 with TRBJ2-1; 8 positions match TRBD2. This CDR3 comprises 15 residues. The J segment lost 7 bases and the V segment lost 7 bases, leaving 12 bases of the junction unmatched. The germline V gene has CDR1 LNHDA and CDR2 SQIVND (reference sequence). The CDR3 loop reads CASNPTSGGWNEQFF. CDR3 bases: TGTGCCAGTAATCCCACTAGCGGCGGTTGGAATGAGCAGTTCTTC.

This clone was recorded only once. The V gene is TRBV6-5, the J gene TRBJ2-5, with D tentatively TRBD2 (6 bases). V gave up 2 bases and J gave up 4 bases, with 11 bases separating them. CDR1 and CDR2 (germline): MNHEY, SVGAGI. This CDR3 has 14 amino acids. The CDR3 region is CASSYISGAETQYF. CDR3 in DNA: TGTGCCAGCAGTTACATTAGCGGCGCAGAGACCCAGTACTTC.

The gene calls are TRBV6-5 and TRBJ1-1, with D maybe TRBD1 (6 bases). This CDR3 is built from 13 residues. Germline assignment: CDR1 MNHEY and CDR2 SVGAGI. V shed 3 bases and J shed 4 bases, with 9 bases lying between them. CDR3: CASSYTGRTEAFF. The CDR3 DNA follows: TGTGCCAGCAGTTATACAGGGCGCACTGAAGCTTTCTTT.

This chain joins TRBV30 and TRBJ1-2, with 8 bases identical to TRBD1. This CDR3 comprises 12 residues. Unmatched junction bases numbered 5, after V lost 4 bases and J lost 7 bases. CDR1 is GTSNPN and CDR2 is SVGIG in the germline V gene (reference sequence). For the CDR3, the DNA is TGTGCCTGGACAGGGGGCTTGGGTGGCTACACCTTC. This codes for CAWTGGLGGYTF.

This chain uses TRBV18 with TRBJ1-5, with TRBD1 matching 11 bases. Germline CDR1 reads KGHSH; CDR2 reads LQKENI. J gave up 4 bases and V 3 bases, and 5 bases lay outside the gene matches. There are 16 residues in the CDR3. In DNA form, the CDR3 reads TGTGCCAGCTCACCCGGGACAGGGGGTTTTAATCAGCCCCAGCATTTT. Its translation: CASSPGTGGFNQPQHF.

This clone was seen a handful of times. The chain recombines TRBV27 with TRBJ2-7; TRBD2 is a possible D gene (6 bases). Looked up from germline, CDR1 is MNHEY and CDR2 is SMNVEV (reference sequence). Trimming took off 8 bases at V and 3 bases at J, with 14 bases between the two ends. This CDR3 spans 13 amino acids. CDR3 in amino acids: CASRRDSFYEQYF. The CDR3 DNA is TGTGCCAGCCGCCGGGACTCCTTCTACGAGCAGTACTTC.

This clone was picked up one time. The rearrangement joins TRBV25-1 to TRBJ2-3, with D possibly TRBD1 on 6 matching bases. V gave up 1 base and J gave up 2 bases, with 16 bases separating them. Germline V CDR1 and CDR2: MGHDK, SYGVNS. CDR3 length equals 17 residues. CDR3: CASSELEGQLLTDTQYF. Here the CDR3 DNA reads TGTGCCAGCAGTGAATTAGAAGGACAGCTACTCACAGATACGCAGTATTTT.

The chain joins TRBV7-9 to TRBJ2-3, with 9 positions matching TRBD2. The CDR3 runs to 17 residues. Germline assignment: CDR1 SEHNR and CDR2 FQNEAQ (reference sequence). The V and J ends lost 2 bases and 3 bases, in that order; junction bases with no gene match: 9. CDR3 DNA sequence: TGTGCCAGCAGCTTAAGAGGTGGTAGCGGGAGTACAGATACGCAGTATTTT. This codes for CASSLRGGSGSTDTQYF. Full variable domain (remainder filled in from reference TRBV7-9 and TRBJ2-3): DTGVSQNPRHKITKRGQNVTFRCDPISEHNRLYWYRQTLGQGPEFLTYFQNEAQLEKSRLLSDRFSAERPKGSFSTLEIQRTEQGDSAMYLCASSLRGGSGSTDTQYFGPGTRLTVL.